These T cell receptor beta chains were read from a single sample in a study of shared clonotypes between healthy human individuals. Assay used: immunoSEQ multiplex PCR; TCRdb lists only in-frame clones, some missing. The sample lists under 1 million clones, almost 95% occurring once. Sequencing was done on a sample of naive CD8+ T cells sorted from blood. The receptors derive from a man aged 30-40 years in good health. The CDR3 runs from the conserved cysteine through the conserved F or W. The order of the fields is V gene, D gene, CDR3 protein. D genes are given only for firm matches.

>TRBV7-9|-
CASSFARTEPYNEQFF
>TRBV7-9|-
CASSLVPQNYGYTF
>TRBV5-5|-
CASSPTQGGTYEQYF
>TRBV5-6|TRBD2
CASSSSGRQTGELFF
>TRBV11-2|-
CASSFPGGDSGANVLTF
>TRBV7-9|-
CASSFSPNTIYF
>TRBV14|-
CASSQDMSGLLQETQYF
>TRBV25-1|-
CASSESYGRYSGANVLTF
>TRBV20-1|TRBD1
CSAQGAEAFF
>TRBV19|-
CASSILHGARNEQFF
>TRBV7-7|TRBD2
CASSLGLGSYEQYF
>TRBV29-1|-
CSVDSQETQYF
>TRBV28|-
CASKRQSAEAFF
>TRBV7-6|-
CASSSGAYSTDTQYF
>TRBV29-1|-
CSVDMGKSPGYTF
>TRBV11-3|-
CASSLGVGSEQYF
>TRBV19|-
CASSLDSIGNEQFF
>TRBV11-2|TRBD1
CASSISVGQGTGELFF
>TRBV6-1|-
CASSDSWFDEPQHF
>TRBV29-1|TRBD2
CSVEVGLAGTYEQYF
>TRBV7-2|-
CASKWGPTYEQYF
>TRBV7-9|TRBD1
CASSLAGTANTGELFF
>TRBV9|-
CASSPRVRGITEAFF
>TRBV27|TRBD1
CASRLGGHDQPQHF
>TRBV7-9|-
CASSLGGRSYEQYF
>TRBV7-6|TRBD1
CASSAWTGDSYEQYF
>TRBV4-1|TRBD1
CASSQEGQVNTGELFF
>TRBV10-3|-
CAISEVNREVQETQYF
>TRBV27|-
CASRDPFDYEQYF
>TRBV28|TRBD2
CASSLPGGLAGVFEQFF
>TRBV5-1|TRBD1
CASSLDPRDRVNTEAFF
>TRBV19|-
CASSTGERGRMLVQETQYF
>TRBV9|TRBD2
CASSGLAGGFYNEQFF
>TRBV9|TRBD2
CASSVEASGLGFRTDTQYF
>TRBV11-2|TRBD2
CASSFQLAGVLNEQFF
>TRBV29-1|-
CSVEGGASLYGYTF
>TRBV6-5|-
CASSYANEGVEQYF
>TRBV10-3|-
CAITTAENEQFF
>TRBV5-1|-
CASSLGQGMNTEAFF
>TRBV7-9|-
CASSPGGTVEQYF
>TRBV7-9|TRBD1
CASSSTTPGQDPYEQYF
>TRBV6-6|-
CASRTPTESSGNTIYF
>TRBV29-1|-
CSVFQAAEAFF
>TRBV9|-
CASSVGSRSNTGELFF
>TRBV19|-
CAISIGGSNQPQHF
>TRBV5-6|-
CASSLFYRAGGEGELFF
>TRBV7-2|-
CASSLVLAGRVTDTQYF
>TRBV5-1|TRBD1
CASSLEGARGYTF
>TRBV4-1|TRBD1
CASSQEDRVGETQYF
>TRBV5-1|-
CASSSELTNTGELFF
>TRBV5-1|TRBD2
CASGGREGETQYF
>TRBV30|TRBD2
CACGLAGNNEQFF
>TRBV29-1|-
CSGTREAYNEQFF
>TRBV5-6|-
CASSLGGSYRERAFF
>TRBV27|-
CASGTYNEQFF